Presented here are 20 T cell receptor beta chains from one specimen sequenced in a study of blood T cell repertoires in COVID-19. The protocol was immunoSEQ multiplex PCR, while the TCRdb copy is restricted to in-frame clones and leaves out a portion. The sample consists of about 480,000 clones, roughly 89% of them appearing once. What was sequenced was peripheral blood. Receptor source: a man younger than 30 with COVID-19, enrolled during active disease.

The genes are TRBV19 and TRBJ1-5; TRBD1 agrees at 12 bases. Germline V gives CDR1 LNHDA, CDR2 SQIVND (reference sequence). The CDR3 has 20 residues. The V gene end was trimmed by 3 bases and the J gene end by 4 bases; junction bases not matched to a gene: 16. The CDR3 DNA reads TGTGCCAGTAGTATCACCGGGACAGGGGGCGGTTATTTGACAAATCAGCCCCAGCATTTT. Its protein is CASSITGTGGGYLTNQPQHF.

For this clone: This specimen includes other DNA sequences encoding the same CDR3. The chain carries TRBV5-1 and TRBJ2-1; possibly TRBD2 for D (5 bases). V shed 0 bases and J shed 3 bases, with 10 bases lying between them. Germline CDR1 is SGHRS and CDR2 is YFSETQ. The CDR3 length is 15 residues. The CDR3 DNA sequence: TGCGCCAGCAGCTTGGTCAGCGGAGGCTACAATGAGCAGTTCTTC. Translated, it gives CASSLVSGGYNEQFF.

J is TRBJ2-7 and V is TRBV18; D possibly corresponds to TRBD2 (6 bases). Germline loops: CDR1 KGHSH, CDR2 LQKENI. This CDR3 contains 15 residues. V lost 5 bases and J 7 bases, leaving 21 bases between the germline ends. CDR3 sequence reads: CASSYSGLPTGEQYF. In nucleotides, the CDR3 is TGTGCCAGCTCATACTCGGGACTCCCCACGGGGGAGCAGTACTTC.

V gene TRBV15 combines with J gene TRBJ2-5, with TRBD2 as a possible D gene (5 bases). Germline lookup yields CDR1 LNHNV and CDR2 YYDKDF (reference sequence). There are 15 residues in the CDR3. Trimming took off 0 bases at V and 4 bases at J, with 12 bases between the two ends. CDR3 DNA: TGTGCCACCAGCAGAGACCCCACCGGAGGAGAGACCCAGTACTTC. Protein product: CATSRDPTGGETQYF.

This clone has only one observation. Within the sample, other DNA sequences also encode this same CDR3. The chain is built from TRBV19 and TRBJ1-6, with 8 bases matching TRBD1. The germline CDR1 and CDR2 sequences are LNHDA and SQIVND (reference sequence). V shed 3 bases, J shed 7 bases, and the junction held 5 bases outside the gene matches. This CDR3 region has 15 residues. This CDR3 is CASSIGDRGNSPLHF. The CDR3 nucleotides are TGTGCCAGTAGTATTGGAGACAGGGGAAATTCACCCCTCCACTTT.

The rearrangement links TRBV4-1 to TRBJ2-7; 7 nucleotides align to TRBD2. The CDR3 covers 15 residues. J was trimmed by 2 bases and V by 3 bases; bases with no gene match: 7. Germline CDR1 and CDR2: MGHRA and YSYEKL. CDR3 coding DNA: TGCGCCAGCAGCCAGCCCGGGACTACGACCTACGAGCAGTACTTC. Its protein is CASSQPGTTTYEQYF.

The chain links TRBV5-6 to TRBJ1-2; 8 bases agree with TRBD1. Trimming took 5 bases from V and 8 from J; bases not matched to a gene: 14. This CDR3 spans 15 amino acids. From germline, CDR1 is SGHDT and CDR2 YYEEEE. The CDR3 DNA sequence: TGTGCCAGCAGAGTACAGGGGGTAAGCTCGAGCGGCTACACCTTC. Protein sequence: CASRVQGVSSSGYTF.

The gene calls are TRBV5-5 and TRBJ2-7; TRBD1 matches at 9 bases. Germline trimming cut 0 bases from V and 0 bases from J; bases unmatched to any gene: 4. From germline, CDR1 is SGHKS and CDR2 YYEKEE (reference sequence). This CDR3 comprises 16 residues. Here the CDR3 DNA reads TGTGCCAGCAGCTTGGGTGGACAGGGGAGCTCCTACGAGCAGTACTTC. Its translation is CASSLGGQGSSYEQYF. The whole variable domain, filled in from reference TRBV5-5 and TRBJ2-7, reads DAGVTQSPTHLIKTRGQQVTLRCSPISGHKSVSWYQQVLGQGPQFIFQYYEKEERGRGNFPDRFSARQFPNYSSELNVNALLLGDSALYLCASSLGGQGSSYEQYFGPGTRLTVT.

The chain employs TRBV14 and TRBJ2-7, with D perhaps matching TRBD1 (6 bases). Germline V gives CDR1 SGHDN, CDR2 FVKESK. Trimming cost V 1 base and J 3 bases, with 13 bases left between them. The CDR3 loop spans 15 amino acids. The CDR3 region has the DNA TGTGCCAGCAGCCAAGTACAGGGAGTTAACTACGAGCAGTACTTC. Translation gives CASSQVQGVNYEQYF.

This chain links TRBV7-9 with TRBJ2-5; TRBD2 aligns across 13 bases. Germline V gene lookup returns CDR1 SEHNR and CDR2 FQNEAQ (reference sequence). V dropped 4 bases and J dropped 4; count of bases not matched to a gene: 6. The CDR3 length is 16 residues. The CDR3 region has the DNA TGTGCCAGCAGCTCGGGACTAGCGGGACATTTAGAGACCCAGTACTTC. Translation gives CASSSGLAGHLETQYF.

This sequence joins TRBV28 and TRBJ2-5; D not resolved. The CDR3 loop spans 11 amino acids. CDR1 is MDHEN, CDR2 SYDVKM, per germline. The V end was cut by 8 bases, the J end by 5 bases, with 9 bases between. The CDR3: CASGSWETQYF. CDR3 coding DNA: TGTGCCAGCGGTAGTTGGGAGACCCAGTACTTC.

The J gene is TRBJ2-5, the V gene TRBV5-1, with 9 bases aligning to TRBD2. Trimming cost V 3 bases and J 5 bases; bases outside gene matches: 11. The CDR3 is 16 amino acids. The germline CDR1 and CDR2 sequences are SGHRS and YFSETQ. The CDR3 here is CASSYPMTSGKETQYF. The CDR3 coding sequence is TGCGCCAGCAGCTATCCAATGACTAGCGGAAAGGAGACCCAGTACTTC.

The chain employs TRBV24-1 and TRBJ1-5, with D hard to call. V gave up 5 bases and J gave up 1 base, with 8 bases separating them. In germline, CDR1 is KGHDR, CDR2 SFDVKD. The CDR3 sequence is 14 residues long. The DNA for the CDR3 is TGTGCCACCAGTGGTGGGCCGAGCAATCAGCCCCAGCATTTT. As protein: CATSGGPSNQPQHF.

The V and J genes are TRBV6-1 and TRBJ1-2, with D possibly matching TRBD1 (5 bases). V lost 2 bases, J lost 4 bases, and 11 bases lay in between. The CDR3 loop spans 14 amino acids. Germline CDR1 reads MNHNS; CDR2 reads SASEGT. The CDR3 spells CASSETTATYGYTF. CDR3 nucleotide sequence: TGTGCCAGCAGTGAAACGACAGCGACCTATGGCTACACCTTC.

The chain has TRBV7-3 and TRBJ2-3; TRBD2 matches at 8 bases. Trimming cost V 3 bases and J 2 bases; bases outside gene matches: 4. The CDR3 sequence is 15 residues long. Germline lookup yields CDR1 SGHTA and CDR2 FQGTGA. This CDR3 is CASSFSGIFTDTQYF. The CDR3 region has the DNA TGTGCCAGCAGCTTTAGCGGGATCTTCACAGATACGCAGTATTTT.

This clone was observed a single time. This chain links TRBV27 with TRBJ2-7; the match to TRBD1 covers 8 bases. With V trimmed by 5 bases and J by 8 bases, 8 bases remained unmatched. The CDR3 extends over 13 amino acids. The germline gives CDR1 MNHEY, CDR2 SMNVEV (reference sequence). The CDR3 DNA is TGTGCCAGCAGTCGGACAGGGCCGGGGCAGCAGTACTTC. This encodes CASSRTGPGQQYF.

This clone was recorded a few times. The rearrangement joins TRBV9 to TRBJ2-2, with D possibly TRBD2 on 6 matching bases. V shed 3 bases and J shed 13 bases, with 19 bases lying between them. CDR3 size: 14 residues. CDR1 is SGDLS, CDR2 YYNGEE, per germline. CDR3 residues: CASSESPTEGGLFF. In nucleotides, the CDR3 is TGTGCCAGCAGCGAATCCCCGACAGAGGGAGGGCTGTTTTTT.

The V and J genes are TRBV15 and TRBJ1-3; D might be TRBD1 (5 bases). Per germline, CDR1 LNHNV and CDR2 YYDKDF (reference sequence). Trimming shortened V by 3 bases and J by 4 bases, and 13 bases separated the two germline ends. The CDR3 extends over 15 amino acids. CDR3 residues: CATSSRRGYGNTIYF. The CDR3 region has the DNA TGTGCCACCAGCAGCCGTCGGGGGTACGGAAACACCATATATTTT.

The CDR3 here is CATSRAPTTSEKLFF. CDR3 DNA sequence: TGTGCCACCAGCAGGGCCCCAACAACGTCTGAAAAACTGTTTTTT. The genes are TRBV15 and TRBJ1-4; D is unclear. V lost 3 bases and J 7 bases, leaving 15 bases between the germline ends. Germline CDR1 LNHNV, CDR2 YYDKDF (reference sequence). The CDR3 is made up of 15 amino acids.

CDR3 loop: CASSLAGTSGIREQFF. DNA of the CDR3: TGTGCCAGCAGCTTGGCGGGAACTAGCGGGATTCGTGAGCAGTTCTTC. The chain employs TRBV5-5 and TRBJ2-1; TRBD2 matches 10 bases. The CDR3 is 16 residues long. CDR1 and CDR2 from the germline V gene are SGHKS and YYEKEE (reference sequence). Losses at the gene ends were 0 bases for V and 9 bases for J; bases not matched to a gene: 9.